The 32 T cell receptor beta chains below were found in one sample sequenced in a study of response to subunit inactivated influenza vaccine. From the RT-PCR reads, TCRdb called clonotypes with MiXCR, one entry per CDR3 protein. This table has 500,000 or so distinct CDR3 sequences, approximately 17% appearing once. This sample comprised CD4+ T cells sorted from PBMCs, obtained 23 to 25 months after vaccination. The source is a man in his fifties or sixties who received an inactivated influenza vaccine.

In its sample, this clonotype was seen once. The chain combines TRBV4-1 with TRBJ2-1, with a possible D match to TRBD2 (5 bases). This CDR3 has 14 amino acids. Trimming took off 4 bases at V and 10 bases at J, with 17 bases between the two ends. Germline V gives CDR1 MGHRA, CDR2 YSYEKL. The CDR3 DNA reads as TGCGCCAGCAGCCCCGAGACAAGCGGCCGCGAGCAGTTCTTC. Its protein product is CASSPETSGREQFF.

The CDR3 DNA sequence: TGCGCCAGCAGCTTGGTCCCAGCGGGGGGGCGAGAGACCCAGTACTTC. Amino acids: CASSLVPAGGRETQYF. V is TRBV5-1 and J is TRBJ2-5; 10 bases map to TRBD2. This CDR3 spans 16 amino acids. V lost 0 bases, J lost 4 bases, and 6 bases stayed unmatched. Germline V lookup: CDR1 SGHRS, CDR2 YFSETQ.

The chain is built from TRBV3-1 and TRBJ2-3; 9 nucleotides match TRBD2. The germline V gene encodes CDR1 LGHDT and CDR2 YNNKEL (reference sequence). CDR3 length equals 15 residues. Trimming removed 7 bases from V and 2 bases from J; junction bases left unmatched: 7. CDR3 DNA sequence: TGTGCCAGCACCCAGCGGGGGGCGACCACAGATACGCAGTATTTT. Protein product: CASTQRGATTDTQYF.

This sequence joins TRBV7-2 and TRBJ2-3; TRBD1 aligns across 7 bases. J was trimmed by 0 bases and V by 8 bases; bases with no gene match: 8. The CDR3 contains 15 residues. Germline V gene lookup returns CDR1 SGHTA and CDR2 FQGNSA. CDR3: CASASLGQSTDTQYF. The CDR3 region has the DNA TGTGCCAGCGCAAGTTTGGGACAGAGCACAGATACGCAGTATTTT.

This sequence joins TRBV20-1 and TRBJ2-5; 9 bases are shared with TRBD1. CDR3 length equals 15 residues. Trimming cost V 5 bases and J 0 bases; bases outside gene matches: 7. The germline gives CDR1 DFQATT, CDR2 SNEGSKA (reference sequence). The CDR3 nucleotides are TGCAGTGCTTTGGGACAGGGACGGGACCAAGAGACCCAGTACTTC. Protein product: CSALGQGRDQETQYF.

The chain is built from TRBV11-2 and TRBJ2-1, with 14 bases identical to TRBD2. Germline V gives CDR1 SGHAT, CDR2 FQNNGV. V shed 0 bases and J 8 bases; nucleotides not matched to a gene: 24. The CDR3 totals 23 residues. In nucleotides, the CDR3 is TGTGCCAGCAGCTTAGATCAGGTAGGGGCCCTGACTAGCGGGAGGGCCTGGCCATATGAGCAGTTCTTC. Amino acids: CASSLDQVGALTSGRAWPYEQFF.

This clonotype was observed a handful of times. The V and J genes are TRBV7-9 and TRBJ2-7; unclear D gene. Germline CDR1 reads SEHNR; CDR2 reads FQNEAQ (reference sequence). Trimming cost V 1 base and J 3 bases, with 7 bases left between them. This CDR3 is 13 amino acids long. The CDR3 loop is CASSLDVSYEQYF. As DNA, the CDR3 is TGTGCCAGCAGCTTAGATGTCAGCTACGAGCAGTACTTC.

A few counts support this clonotype. J is TRBJ2-1 and V is TRBV3-1, with D tentatively TRBD1 (6 bases). CDR3 size: 15 residues. Germline CDR1 reads LGHDT; CDR2 reads YNNKEL (reference sequence). Trimming took 2 bases from V and 2 from J, leaving 10 bases between them. CDR3 in DNA: TGTGCCAGCAGCCAATCTGGACAGACCTACAATGAGCAGTTCTTC. The encoded protein is CASSQSGQTYNEQFF.

In this sample, this clonotype turned up a few times. The chain employs TRBV4-3 and TRBJ1-2; D is unresolved. The CDR3 covers 15 residues. Trimming removed 0 bases at V and 4 bases at J, with 12 bases between. Germline assignment: CDR1 LGHNA and CDR2 YSLEER. The CDR3, as DNA: TGCGCCAGCAGCCAAGAAACGAAGGCTGGCTATGGCTACACCTTC. Translating it yields CASSQETKAGYGYTF.

This sequence joins TRBV28 and TRBJ2-3; D possibly matches TRBD1 or TRBD2 (5 bases each). The CDR3 length is 11 residues. The germline gives CDR1 MDHEN, CDR2 SYDVKM. V dropped 8 bases and J dropped 4 bases, with 7 bases sitting between them. CDR3: CASLGADTQYF. CDR3 sequence (DNA): TGTGCCAGCTTGGGGGCAGATACGCAGTATTTT.

The chain couples TRBV19 to TRBJ2-5; D unclear. Trimming left V 4 bases short and J 5 bases short, with 11 bases between. Germline assignment: CDR1 LNHDA and CDR2 SQIVND (reference sequence). CDR3 length equals 13 residues. The CDR3 region is CASSTGQRETQYF. Here the CDR3 DNA reads TGTGCCAGTAGTACCGGTCAGAGGGAGACCCAGTACTTC.

This clonotype was recorded at least ten times. The J gene is TRBJ2-2, the V gene TRBV5-6; tentative D call: TRBD1 (5 bases). Germline CDR1 is SGHDT and CDR2 is YYEEEE. V gave up 0 bases and J gave up 4 bases, with 16 bases separating them. The CDR3 extends over 17 amino acids. This chain's CDR3 is CASSLGLDSTPTGELFF. The CDR3 DNA is TGTGCCAGCAGCTTGGGGCTTGACAGTACTCCCACCGGGGAGCTGTTTTTT.

This clonotype was counted between two and nine times. This chain links TRBV3-1 with TRBJ2-7; possibly TRBD2 for D (5 bases). Germline V lookup: CDR1 LGHDT, CDR2 YNNKEL (reference sequence). CDR3 length equals 14 residues. Trimming took off 1 base at V and 2 bases at J, with 9 bases between the two ends. CDR3 sequence reads: CASSQGTRAYEQYF. In nucleotides, the CDR3 is TGTGCCAGCAGCCAAGGGACTCGAGCCTACGAGCAGTACTTC.

The rearrangement joins TRBV6-2 or TRBV6-3 to TRBJ1-1, with D maybe TRBD1 (6 bases). CDR3 length equals 14 residues. V was cut by 5 bases and J by 1 base, with 11 bases left in between. Germline CDR1 reads MNHEY; CDR2 reads SVGEGT. In DNA, the CDR3 is TGTGCCAGCAGTGCTACAGGGAAGAACACTGAAGCTTTCTTT. Residues: CASSATGKNTEAFF.

This clonotype was found a few times. V is TRBV29-1 and J is TRBJ2-5, with a possible D match to TRBD2 (7 bases). Deletions cut 3 bases from V and 9 bases from J, with 17 bases between. Germline values: CDR1 SQVTM, CDR2 ANQGSEA. The CDR3 sequence is 13 residues long. CDR3 nucleotide sequence: TGCAGCGTTGACGTAGGGGGGGGCGCGGCCCAGTACTTC. It yields the protein CSVDVGGGAAQYF.

The sample holds a few counts of this clonotype. The chain couples TRBV10-3 to TRBJ2-2; no definite D call. CDR3 length: 14 residues. Germline CDR1 ENHRY, CDR2 SYGVKD. V gave up 0 bases and J gave up 8 bases, with 10 bases separating them. The chain's CDR3 is CAISESYTAGELFF. The CDR3 DNA reads TGTGCCATCAGTGAGTCTTACACCGCAGGGGAGCTGTTTTTT.

The table lists this clonotype with a few counts. The rearrangement links TRBV4-2 to TRBJ2-3; 13 bases are shared with TRBD2. J lost 2 bases, V lost 4 bases, and 3 bases had no gene match. The CDR3 contains 16 residues. From germline, CDR1 is LGHNA and CDR2 YNFKEQ. The DNA for the CDR3 is TGTGCCAGCAGCCTAACTAGCGGGGGGGCCACAGATACGCAGTATTTT. This gives the protein CASSLTSGGATDTQYF.

The J gene is TRBJ2-1, the V gene TRBV5-6; D ambiguous. The V end was cut by 4 bases, the J end by 7 bases, with 21 bases between. CDR3 size: 16 residues. From germline, CDR1 is SGHDT and CDR2 YYEEEE. The CDR3 region has the DNA TGTGCCAGCAGCCCCCGCTTGTCCCCGAATCAAAATGAGCAGTTCTTC. Amino acids: CASSPRLSPNQNEQFF.

This sequence joins TRBV6-2 or TRBV6-3 and TRBJ2-3; 8 bases agree with TRBD1. After removal of 4 bases from V and 3 bases from J, the junction contained 6 bases not matched to a gene. This CDR3 spans 15 amino acids. Germline loops: CDR1 MNHEY, CDR2 SVGEGT. The CDR3 DNA follows: TGTGCCAGCAGTTGGACAGGGCGCGGGACAGATACGCAGTATTTT. This codes for CASSWTGRGTDTQYF.

The chain uses TRBV5-5 and TRBJ2-1, with TRBD1 matching over 7 bases. Germline CDR1 is SGHKS and CDR2 is YYEKEE (reference sequence). This CDR3 has 15 amino acids. Trimming cost V 4 bases and J 0 bases; bases outside gene matches: 4. CDR3: CASSIRDSSYNEQFF. CDR3 DNA sequence: TGTGCCAGCAGCATCCGGGACAGCTCCTACAATGAGCAGTTCTTC.

The chain couples TRBV18 to TRBJ2-3; perhaps TRBD1 as D (6 bases). The V gene lost 5 bases and the J gene lost 6 bases, with 12 bases spanning the gap. CDR1 and CDR2 (germline): KGHSH, LQKENI. The CDR3 spans 13 residues. Written as DNA, the CDR3 is TGTGCCAGCTCAGGGGACACCCGGGATACGCAGTATTTT. The encoded protein is CASSGDTRDTQYF.

This chain connects TRBV3-1 to TRBJ2-7; 11 nucleotides match TRBD2. From germline, CDR1 is LGHDT and CDR2 YNNKEL (reference sequence). After removal of 2 bases from V and 7 bases from J, the junction contained 10 bases not matched to a gene. This CDR3 comprises 16 residues. CDR3 protein: CASSQPTSGTTYEQYF. The CDR3 nucleotides read TGTGCCAGCAGCCAACCGACTAGCGGGACAACTTATGAGCAGTACTTC.

This clonotype was observed a few times. The chain links TRBV7-2 to TRBJ2-1; D remains ambiguous. Germline V gives CDR1 SGHTA, CDR2 FQGNSA. CDR3 size: 15 residues. Trimming left V 2 bases short and J 5 bases short, with 13 bases between. CDR3 in amino acids: CASSLIGAADNEQFF. The CDR3, as DNA: TGTGCCAGCAGCTTAATCGGCGCGGCCGACAATGAGCAGTTCTTC.

This clonotype was seen more than once but under ten times. Here the CDR3 DNA reads TGTGCCAGCAGTGAAACCGGGACAGGGGACGAGCAGTACTTC. Translating it yields CASSETGTGDEQYF. The chain couples TRBV6-1 to TRBJ2-7; 10 bases map to TRBD1. The CDR3 is made up of 14 amino acids. Germline loops: CDR1 MNHNS, CDR2 SASEGT. Trimming removed 2 bases from V and 5 bases from J; junction bases left unmatched: 3.

This sequence joins TRBV20-1 and TRBJ2-7, with 7 positions matching TRBD1. Trimming cost V 3 bases and J 3 bases; bases outside gene matches: 8. Germline loops: CDR1 DFQATT, CDR2 SNEGSKA (reference sequence). This CDR3 comprises 14 residues. CDR3 nucleotides: TGCAGTGCTAGTAGGTCAGGGGGTCTCTACGAGCAGTACTTC. It is translated as CSASRSGGLYEQYF.

This clonotype was seen at least ten times. The rearrangement joins TRBV29-1 to TRBJ1-3; no clear D gene. V dropped 3 bases and J dropped 2 bases, with 5 bases sitting between them. CDR1 is SQVTM, CDR2 ANQGSEA, per germline. CDR3 length: 12 amino acids. The CDR3 DNA sequence: TGCAGCGTTGACAGCCCTGGAAACACCATATATTTT. It is translated as CSVDSPGNTIYF.

This clonotype was observed many times. The chain is built from TRBV5-6 and TRBJ2-7; the match to TRBD1 covers 7 bases. The CDR3 contains 13 residues. Germline V gene sequence: CDR1 SGHDT, CDR2 YYEEEE. J was trimmed by 2 bases and V by 4 bases; bases with no gene match: 3. For the CDR3, the DNA is TGTGCCAGCAGCCGGGACAGAACCTACGAGCAGTACTTC. Its translation: CASSRDRTYEQYF. The entire variable domain, with the rest obtained from reference TRBV5-6 and TRBJ2-7, is as follows: DAGVTQSPTHLIKTRGQQVTLRCSPKSGHDTVSWYQQALGQGPQFIFQYYEEEERQRGNFPDRFSGHQFPNYSSELNVNALLLGDSALYLCASSRDRTYEQYFGPGTRLTVT.

The chain couples TRBV14 to TRBJ2-1; 9 bases map to TRBD2. The ends lost 4 bases at V and 5 bases at J; junction bases unmatched: 6. The V gene's germline CDR1 is SGHDN and CDR2 FVKESK. The CDR3 extends over 15 amino acids. CDR3 region: CASSPSLAGNNEQFF. For the CDR3, the DNA is TGTGCCAGCAGCCCCTCTCTAGCGGGAAACAATGAGCAGTTCTTC.

This clonotype has just a few counts. The chain links TRBV30 to TRBJ1-2; TRBD1 is a possible D gene (6 bases). V was cut by 3 bases and J by 2 bases, with 7 bases left in between. CDR1 is GTSNPN, CDR2 SVGIG, per germline (reference sequence). There are 12 residues in the CDR3. This CDR3 reads CAWSQGNYGYTF. The DNA for the CDR3 is TGTGCCTGGAGCCAGGGGAACTATGGCTACACCTTC.

This clonotype was seen more than once but under ten times. The rearrangement joins TRBV20-1 to TRBJ2-3, with D tentatively TRBD2 (5 bases). Germline V gene lookup returns CDR1 DFQATT and CDR2 SNEGSKA (reference sequence). CDR3 size: 15 residues. Trimming left V 2 bases short and J 4 bases short, with 16 bases between. CDR3 region: CSARRWGVGADTQYF. The DNA for the CDR3 is TGCAGTGCTAGACGTTGGGGAGTTGGGGCAGATACGCAGTATTTT.

In this sample, this clonotype turned up a few times. The CDR3 region is CASSQGPQDQETQYF. The DNA for the CDR3 is TGTGCCAGCAGCCAAGGTCCGCAGGACCAAGAGACCCAGTACTTC. This chain uses TRBV4-2 with TRBJ2-5; no definite D call. V was pared by 1 base and J by 0 bases, with 9 bases between. The CDR3 extends over 15 amino acids. From germline, CDR1 is LGHNA and CDR2 YNFKEQ.

For this clonotype: Compared with germline, one end of the junction differs, possibly owing to a read error. The rearrangement uses TRBV11-2 and TRBJ2-7; 7 positions match TRBD1. CDR3 length: 16 residues. Germline CDR1 reads SGHAT; CDR2 reads FQNNGV. CDR3 residues: CAGSPRDSRSSYEQYF. The CDR3 region has the DNA TGTGCCGGCAGCCCCAGGGACAGCCGAAGCTCCTACGAGCAGTACTTC.